This T cell receptor (beta chain) comes out of a study of beta chain features in type 1 diabetes. The overall study: Age, gender and cell yields were alike across patients and healthy donors.

A word on this clone: The antigen remains unidentified.

The CDR3 length is 16 residues. From germline, CDR1 is SGDLS and CDR2 YYNGEE. V lost 0 bases and J lost 3, with 16 bases in between. Study-level results: Type 1 diabetes patients had TCRB CDR3s that were shorter (moderately but significantly so) in all four CD4+ subsets. A potential PCR bias toward shorter templates would be equal in patient and control samples.

Expressed TCRB transcripts were sequenced, since all the RNA that had been isolated was reverse transcribed. Some clones are missing from TCRdb's copy, which holds only in-frame ones; the method was immunoSEQ multiplex PCR. In the table there are 600,000 to 750,000 clones, approximately 13% of which are singletons. Sequenced sample: naive CD4+ T cells from blood. This receptor was identified in a man in his thirties or forties with type 1 diabetes. The chain recombines TRBV9 with TRBJ2-7; tentatively, D is TRBD1 or TRBD2 (6 bases each). The CDR3 sequence is CASSVGPGAMVYEQYF. In DNA, the CDR3 is TGTGCCAGCAGCGTAGGGCCGGGGGCAATGGTCTACGAGCAGTACTTC.